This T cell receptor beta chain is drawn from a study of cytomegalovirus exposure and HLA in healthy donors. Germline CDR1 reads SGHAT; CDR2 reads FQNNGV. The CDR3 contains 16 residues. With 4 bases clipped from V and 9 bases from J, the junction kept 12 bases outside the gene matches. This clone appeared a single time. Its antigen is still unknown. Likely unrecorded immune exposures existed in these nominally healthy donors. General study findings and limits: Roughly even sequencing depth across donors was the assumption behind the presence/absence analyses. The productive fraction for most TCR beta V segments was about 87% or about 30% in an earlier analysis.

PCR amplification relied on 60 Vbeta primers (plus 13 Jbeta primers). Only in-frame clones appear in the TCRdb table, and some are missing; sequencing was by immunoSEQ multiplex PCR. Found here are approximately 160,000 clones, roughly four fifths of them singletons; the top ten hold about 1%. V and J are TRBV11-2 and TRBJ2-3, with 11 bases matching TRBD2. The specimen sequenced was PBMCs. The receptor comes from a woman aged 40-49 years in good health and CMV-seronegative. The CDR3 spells CASSSRTSGWPMTQYF. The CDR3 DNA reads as TGTGCCAGCAGCTCCAGGACTAGCGGGTGGCCCATGACGCAGTATTTT.